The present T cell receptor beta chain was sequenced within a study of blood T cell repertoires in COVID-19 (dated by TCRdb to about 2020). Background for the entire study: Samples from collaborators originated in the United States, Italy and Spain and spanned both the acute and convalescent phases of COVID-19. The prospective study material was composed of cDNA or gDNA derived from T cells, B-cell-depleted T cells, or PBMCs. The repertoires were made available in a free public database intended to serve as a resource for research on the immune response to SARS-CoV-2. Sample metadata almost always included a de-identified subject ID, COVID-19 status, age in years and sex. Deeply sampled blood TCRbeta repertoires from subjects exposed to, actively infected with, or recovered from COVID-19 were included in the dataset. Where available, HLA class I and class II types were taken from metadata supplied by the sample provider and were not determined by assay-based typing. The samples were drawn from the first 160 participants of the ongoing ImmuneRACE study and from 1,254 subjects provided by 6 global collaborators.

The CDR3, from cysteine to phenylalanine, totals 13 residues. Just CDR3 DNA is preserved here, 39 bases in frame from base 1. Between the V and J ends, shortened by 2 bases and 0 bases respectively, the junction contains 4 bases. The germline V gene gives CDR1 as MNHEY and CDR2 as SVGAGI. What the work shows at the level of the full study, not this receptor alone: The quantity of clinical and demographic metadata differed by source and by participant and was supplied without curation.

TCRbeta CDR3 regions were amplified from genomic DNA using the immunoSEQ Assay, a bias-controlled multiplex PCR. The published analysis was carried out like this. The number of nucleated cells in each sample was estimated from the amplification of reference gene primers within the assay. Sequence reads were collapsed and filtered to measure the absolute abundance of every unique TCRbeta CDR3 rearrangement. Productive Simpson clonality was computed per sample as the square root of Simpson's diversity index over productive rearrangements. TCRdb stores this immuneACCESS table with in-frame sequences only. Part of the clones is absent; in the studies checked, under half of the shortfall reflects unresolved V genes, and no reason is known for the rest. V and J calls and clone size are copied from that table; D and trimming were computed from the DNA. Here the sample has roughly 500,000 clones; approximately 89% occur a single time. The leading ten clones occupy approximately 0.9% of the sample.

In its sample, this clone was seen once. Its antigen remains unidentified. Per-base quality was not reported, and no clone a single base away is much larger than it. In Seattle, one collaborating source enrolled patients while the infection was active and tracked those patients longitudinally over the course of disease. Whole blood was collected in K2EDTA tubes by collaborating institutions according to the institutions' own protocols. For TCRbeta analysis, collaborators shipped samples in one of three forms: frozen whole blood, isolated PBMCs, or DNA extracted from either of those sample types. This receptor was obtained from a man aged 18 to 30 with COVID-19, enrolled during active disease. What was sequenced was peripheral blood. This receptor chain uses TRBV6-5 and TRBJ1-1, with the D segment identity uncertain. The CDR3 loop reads CASSYVVNTEAFF. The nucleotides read TGTGCCAGCAGTTACGTAGTGAACACTGAAGCTTTCTTT.